Each of the 28 T cell receptor beta chains below was sequenced from the same sample in a study of CDR3 diversity in severe acne (dated by TCRdb to 2018 to 2020). To prepare the library, PCR was applied. Instrument used: Illumina HiSeq 2000. TCRdb applied fastp at Q25 and MiXCR to the public reads, then kept only in-frame beta chains. Rows are combined by CDR3 protein, so each entry shows the most common genes and DNA. This sample is represented by approximately 77,000 distinct CDR3 sequences; about 53% of them were singletons. Jointly, the top ten make up around 10% of the sample. The sequenced material came from blood. Receptors originate from a male donor with severe acne vulgaris.

This chain links TRBV6-6 with TRBJ1-1; no reliable D call. V lost 10 bases to trimming and J lost 3 bases, with 15 bases between them. The length of the CDR3 is 13 residues. CDR1 and CDR2 (germline): MNHNY, SVGAGI (reference sequence). The CDR3 loop reads CAITGVVDTEAFF. The CDR3 bases are TGTGCCATCACCGGGGTCGTTGACACTGAAGCTTTCTTT.

This clonotype was recorded at least ten times. The gene calls are TRBV20-1 and TRBJ2-6; D may be TRBD1 (6 bases). Germline V CDR1 and CDR2: DFQATT, SNEGSKA (reference sequence). Between the trimmed V and J ends, which lost 4 bases and 1 base, there was a span of 17 bases. This CDR3 has 17 residues. In DNA form, the CDR3 reads TGCAGTGCTACCGGGACACAAAAAACGTCTGGGGCCAACGTCCTGACTTTC. Protein product: CSATGTQKTSGANVLTF.

A few counts support this clonotype. Being one base from a much bigger clone, this may be a read error. V and J are TRBV7-2 and TRBJ1-5; 7 positions match TRBD1. This CDR3 contains 16 residues. Germline V CDR1 and CDR2: SGHTA, FQGNSA. V shed 2 bases, J shed 2 bases, and the junction held 6 bases outside the gene matches. The CDR3 sequence is CTSSLSTGNGNQPQHF. In DNA form, the CDR3 reads TGTACCAGCAGCTTATCGACAGGGAATGGCAATCAGCCCCAGCATTTT.

The chain has TRBV4-2 and TRBJ2-6, with D uncertain. Germline assignment: CDR1 LGHNA and CDR2 YNFKEQ. Trimming left V 0 bases short and J 0 bases short, with 3 bases between. The CDR3 loop spans 15 amino acids. The CDR3 nucleotides are TGTGCCAGCAGCCAAGACAGCTCTGGGGCCAACGTCCTGACTTTC. Translation gives CASSQDSSGANVLTF.

This clonotype was seen only a few times. The chain is built from TRBV10-3 and TRBJ1-2; D is perhaps TRBD1 (6 bases). In germline, CDR1 is ENHRY, CDR2 SYGVKD. The germline V and J ends were trimmed by 2 bases and 1 base, with 11 bases remaining between them. There are 15 residues in the CDR3. CDR3 DNA: TGTGCCATCAGTGAGCAAAGGACAGTTAACTATGGCTACACCTTC. Translated, it gives CAISEQRTVNYGYTF.

Of note for this clonotype: Because it lacks the conserved phenylalanine or tryptophan at the end, this CDR3 is likely a read error. CDR3 in DNA: TGCGCCAGCAGTGAATGGGACGAGCAGTACCTC. It encodes CASSEWDEQYL. V and J are TRBV28 and TRBJ2-7; D is undetermined. Germline CDR1 MDHEN, CDR2 SYDVKM. The length of the CDR3 is 11 residues.

The chain has TRBV11-2 and TRBJ1-5; possibly TRBD1 for D (5 bases). The ends were cut back, 3 bases at V and 1 base at J, with 7 bases in the middle. Germline CDR1 and CDR2: SGHAT and FQNNGV. This CDR3 has 14 amino acids. The chain's CDR3 is CASSLRTSNQPQHF. The CDR3 region has the DNA TGTGCCAGCAGCTTGCGGACAAGCAATCAGCCCCAGCATTTT. Supplemented by reference TRBV11-2 and TRBJ1-5, the full variable domain reads EAGVAQSPRYKIIEKRQSVAFWCNPISGHATLYWYQQILGQGPKLLIQFQNNGVVDDSQLPKDRFSAERLKGVDSTLKIQPAKLEDSAVYLCASSLRTSNQPQHFGDGTRLSIL.

This clonotype was detected many times. The chain has TRBV20-1 and TRBJ1-4; TRBD1 matches 8 bases. This CDR3 has 13 residues. Trimming removed 6 bases from V and 6 bases from J; junction bases left unmatched: 6. CDR1 and CDR2 from the germline V gene are DFQATT and SNEGSKA (reference sequence). Here the CDR3 reads CSARGLEDEKLFF. CDR3 coding DNA: TGCAGTGCCAGGGGGCTGGAGGATGAAAAACTGTTTTTT.

This clonotype was counted once. The junction differs from germline at one of its ends, possibly a read error. The V and J genes are TRBV20-1 and TRBJ2-7, with 9 bases that match TRBD2. In germline, CDR1 is DFQATT, CDR2 SNEGSKA (reference sequence). This CDR3 has 15 residues. Written as DNA, the CDR3 is TGCAGTGCTAAACCACTAGCGGGCGTCACCTACGAGCAATACTTC. This translates into CSAKPLAGVTYEQYF.

By sample fraction, this clonotype is medium-sized. The chain is built from TRBV12-3 or TRBV12-4 and TRBJ2-7; 7 bases fit TRBD1. The CDR3 sequence is 14 residues long. Trimming cost V 8 bases and J 3 bases; bases outside gene matches: 10. The CDR3 spells CASGNRGFNYEQYF. CDR3 in DNA: TGTGCCAGCGGAAACAGGGGCTTCAACTACGAGCAGTACTTC.

This clonotype showed up many times. The chain recombines TRBV20-1 with TRBJ2-2, with TRBD2 as a possible D gene (6 bases). Germline lookup yields CDR1 DFQATT and CDR2 SNEGSKA (reference sequence). Trimming cost V 3 bases and J 3 bases, with 11 bases left between them. The CDR3 covers 14 residues. The CDR3 DNA reads TGCAGTGCTAGTCGCGGGGACCACACCGGGGAGCTGTTTTTT. It is translated as CSASRGDHTGELFF.

This clonotype has a count of ten or more. J is TRBJ1-4 and V is TRBV9; D not certain. Germline assignment: CDR1 SGDLS and CDR2 YYNGEE. The CDR3 length is 16 residues. Trimming took off 0 bases at V and 5 bases at J, with 14 bases between the two ends. The CDR3 coding sequence is TGTGCCAGCAGCGTAGAAGAGGTTGGCCTGAATGAAAAACTGTTTTTT. Protein: CASSVEEVGLNEKLFF.

The chain links TRBV10-1 to TRBJ2-3; 8 bases are shared with TRBD2. J was trimmed by 0 bases and V by 2 bases; bases with no gene match: 4. Germline V gene data show CDR1 as WNHNN and CDR2 as SYGVQD (reference sequence). The CDR3 length is 16 residues. DNA of the CDR3: TGCGCCAGCAGTGAGGGGCCTAGCGGGAGCACAGATACGCAGTATTTT. This gives the protein CASSEGPSGSTDTQYF.

J is TRBJ1-2 and V is TRBV20-1; D call uncertain. CDR1 is DFQATT and CDR2 is SNEGSKA in the germline V gene (reference sequence). V dropped 1 base and J dropped 4 bases, with 4 bases sitting between them. The CDR3 has 11 amino acids. CDR3 region: CSARGTYGYTF. The CDR3 DNA follows: TGCAGTGCTAGAGGCACCTATGGCTACACCTTC.

This clonotype was counted a few times. This chain uses TRBV30 with TRBJ2-5; D is possibly TRBD1 (5 bases). The germline CDR1 and CDR2 sequences are GTSNPN and SVGIG (reference sequence). Trimming pared 3 bases from V and 5 bases from J, leaving 7 bases between. This CDR3 comprises 11 residues. In DNA form, the CDR3 reads TGTGCCTGGAGCAGGGCCGAGACCCAGTACTTC. Its protein product is CAWSRAETQYF.

V gene TRBV3-1 combines with J gene TRBJ1-6; the D is unclear. Germline loops: CDR1 LGHDT, CDR2 YNNKEL (reference sequence). V lost 2 bases to trimming and J lost 8 bases, with 7 bases between them. CDR3 size: 13 residues. The CDR3 DNA sequence: TGTGCCAGCAGCCAAACAGATGATTCACCCCTCCACTTT. It is translated as CASSQTDDSPLHF.

The chain employs TRBV7-6 and TRBJ2-2, with D tentatively TRBD1 or TRBD2 (5 bases each). The CDR3 runs to 17 residues. The germline CDR1 and CDR2 sequences are SGHVS and FNYEAQ. The V end lost 2 bases, the J end lost 4 bases, and 17 bases lay between the germline ends. The CDR3 protein is CASSLRSRGEGTGELFF. The CDR3 region has the DNA TGTGCCAGCAGCTTAAGGTCCCGGGGCGAAGGCACCGGGGAGCTGTTTTTT.

This clonotype was seen more than once but under ten times. The rearrangement links TRBV9 to TRBJ2-1; D remains unclear. Trimming removed 0 bases from V and 4 bases from J, with 5 bases in between. There are 13 residues in the CDR3. The germline gives CDR1 SGDLS, CDR2 YYNGEE. CDR3 coding DNA: TGTGCCAGCAGCGTAGGTCAATACAATGAGCAGTTCTTC. Protein: CASSVGQYNEQFF.

The chain couples TRBV5-1 to TRBJ2-7; D may correspond to TRBD1 or TRBD2 (6 bases each). Germline V CDR1 and CDR2: SGHRS, YFSETQ. This CDR3 contains 15 residues. CDR3 loop: CASSLVQGGKCEQYV. CDR3 nucleotides: TGTGCCAGCAGCTTGGTACAGGGCGGGAAGTGTGAGCAGTACGTC.

This clonotype was seen a few times. The chain has TRBV9 and TRBJ1-1; a weak D match, TRBD1 (6 bases). The ends were cut back, 0 bases at V and 3 bases at J, with 15 bases in the middle. From germline, CDR1 is SGDLS and CDR2 YYNGEE. This CDR3 region has 16 residues. The CDR3 is CASSVGRGRTDTEAFF. The CDR3, as DNA: TGTGCCAGCAGCGTAGGTCGGGGGCGGACGGACACTGAAGCTTTCTTT.

This rearrangement joins TRBV11-2 to TRBJ1-4; no firm D call. This CDR3 comprises 15 residues. Germline V CDR1 and CDR2: SGHAT, FQNNGV. V was shortened by 5 bases and J by 4 bases, with 14 bases between the two germline ends. CDR3 sequence reads: CASSKVPAYNEKLFF. CDR3 coding DNA: TGTGCCAGCAGCAAAGTCCCAGCCTATAATGAAAAACTGTTTTTT. Supplemented by reference TRBV11-2 and TRBJ1-4, the full variable domain reads EAGVAQSPRYKIIEKRQSVAFWCNPISGHATLYWYQQILGQGPKLLIQFQNNGVVDDSQLPKDRFSAERLKGVDSTLKIQPAKLEDSAVYLCASSKVPAYNEKLFFGSGTQLSVL.

There are a few counts of this clonotype. The CDR3 sequence: CASSPTRSTEAFF. The DNA for the CDR3 is TGTGCCAGCAGCCCCACCCGGAGCACTGAAGCTTTCTTT. The chain has TRBV4-2 and TRBJ1-1; D is undetermined. Trimming stripped 4 bases from V and 4 bases from J, with 10 bases between. Germline values: CDR1 LGHNA, CDR2 YNFKEQ. The CDR3 consists of 13 residues.

The rearrangement links TRBV7-2 to TRBJ1-2; perhaps TRBD1 as D (6 bases). Per germline, CDR1 SGHTA and CDR2 FQGNSA. The CDR3 has 16 amino acids. Trimming removed 3 bases from V and 6 bases from J, with 20 bases in between. CDR3 region: CASSFGRGRHSDGYTF. CDR3 nucleotide sequence: TGTGCCAGCAGCTTTGGCAGGGGACGTCATTCCGATGGCTACACCTTC.

The rearrangement uses TRBV7-9 and TRBJ2-7, with TRBD1 matching over 10 bases. Germline-derived CDR1 and CDR2 are SEHNR and FQNEAQ (reference sequence). The V and J ends lost 5 bases and 6 bases, in that order; junction bases with no gene match: 4. This CDR3 region has 13 residues. CDR3 in DNA: TGTGCCAGCAGCCCGACAGGGGGCCTCGAGCAGTACTTC. Translated: CASSPTGGLEQYF. The variable domain in full, with the rest retrieved from reference TRBV7-9 and TRBJ2-7, is DTGVSQNPRHKITKRGQNVTFRCDPISEHNRLYWYRQTLGQGPEFLTYFQNEAQLEKSRLLSDRFSAERPKGSFSTLEIQRTEQGDSAMYLCASSPTGGLEQYFGPGTRLTVT.

This clonotype was detected only once. This CDR3 is missing its conserved last phenylalanine or tryptophan, likely due to a read error. Because the CDR3's place on the DNA is in doubt, the DNA is left out and the CDR3 is given as listed by TCRdb. The CDR3 sequence is CASSESRDFGYTFGS. This chain connects TRBV6-1 to TRBJ2-5; TRBD1 reflects the table's D call only, with no check against the DNA. The CDR3 has 15 residues if both end residues are counted. The germline V gene has CDR1 MNHNS and CDR2 SASEGT.

This rearrangement joins TRBV4-1 to TRBJ1-6; weak D call: TRBD1 (6 bases). This CDR3 spans 15 amino acids. The V gene's germline CDR1 is MGHRA and CDR2 YSYEKL. V was trimmed by 0 bases and J by 10 bases, leaving 13 bases between them. The CDR3 DNA reads as TGCGCCAGCAGCCAAGACAGGGGACGGGGATCACCCCTCCACTTT. Translated, it gives CASSQDRGRGSPLHF.

This clonotype has at least ten counts. V and J are TRBV20-1 and TRBJ2-3; tentatively, D is TRBD1 or TRBD2 (6 bases each). V shed 6 bases and J shed 3 bases, with 13 bases lying between them. The CDR3 consists of 13 residues. Germline lookup yields CDR1 DFQATT and CDR2 SNEGSKA (reference sequence). CDR3 sequence reads: CSASKGGTDTQYF. CDR3 DNA: TGCAGTGCCTCCAAGGGGGGTACAGATACGCAGTATTTT.

Sample share makes this clonotype medium-sized. The rearrangement joins TRBV2 to TRBJ2-3, with unresolved D. The CDR3 is 16 amino acids. CDR1 and CDR2 from the germline V gene are SNHLY and FYNNEI. Trimming removed 7 bases at V and 2 bases at J, with 19 bases between. In nucleotides, the CDR3 is TGTGCCAGCACCCAAGGAATGGGCTCCTCCACAGATACGCAGTATTTT. It codes for CASTQGMGSSTDTQYF.